This is a list of T cell receptor beta chains from one sample in a study of T cell changes during pregnancy in multiple sclerosis. Repertoires were generated with immunoSEQ multiplex PCR, while TCRdb's copy carries only in-frame clones and drops some. The sample contains some 57,000 clones, about 90% of which appear only once. Sample: CD4+ T cells from peripheral blood mononuclear cells, taken after pregnancy. The receptors come from a female donor in good health, enrolled as a control in a pregnancy study. Each CDR3 is given with its conserved first and last residue. Fields, in order: V gene, clone size, D gene, J gene, CDR3 DNA, CDR3 protein. The D gene is left open where the match is weak. Clone size, where shown, is once, few, many, or a class for clones that have expanded.

TRBV6-5	.	.	TRBJ1-2	TGTGCCAGCAGTCCGACAAACTATGGCTACACCTTC	CASSPTNYGYTF
TRBV7-8	.	TRBD1	TRBJ2-7	TGTGCCAGCAGATGGACAGGGTCATCCTACGAGCAGTACTTC	CASRWTGSSYEQYF
TRBV7-3	.	TRBD2	TRBJ2-3	TGTGCCAGCAGCCCCGGCCGGGCGGGGGAAGATACGCAGTATTTT	CASSPGRAGEDTQYF
TRBV25-1	.	TRBD1	TRBJ1-6	TGTGCCAGCAGTGAAACACCAGGGGGCGTTGGATCACCCCTCCACTTT	CASSETPGGVGSPLHF
TRBV18	.	TRBD1	TRBJ1-2	TGTGCCAGCTCACCCGGGACAGGTCGCTATGGCTACACCTTC	CASSPGTGRYGYTF
TRBV11-3	.	.	TRBJ1-5	TGTGCCAGCAGCTCCAACAATCAGCCCCAGCATTTT	CASSSNNQPQHF
TRBV6-5	.	TRBD2	TRBJ2-5	TGTGCCAGCAGTTACGCAGCGGGGGGGGAGACCCAGTACTTC	CASSYAAGGETQYF
TRBV30	.	.	TRBJ2-5	TGTGCCTGGAGTGGGCAGGGTAAATTCCAAGAGACCCAGTACTTC	CAWSGQGKFQETQYF
TRBV30	.	.	TRBJ2-5	TGTGCCTGGAGTCTCCGAACTAGTATTCGGGGTGAGACCCAGTACTTC	CAWSLRTSIRGETQYF
TRBV9	.	TRBD1	TRBJ1-3	TGTGCCAGCAGCGACTCACCGGGACAGGGTTACGGAAACACCATATATTTT	CASSDSPGQGYGNTIYF
TRBV4-3	.	TRBD1	TRBJ2-5	TGCGCCAGCAGCCAACTTTTGGGACAGGATGAGACCCAGTACTTC	CASSQLLGQDETQYF
TRBV7-3	.	TRBD1	TRBJ2-3	TGTGCCAGCAGCTTATTAGCGACAGGGAATACGCAGTATTTT	CASSLLATGNTQYF
TRBV19	.	.	TRBJ1-3	TGTGCCAGTAGTACTTGGACAGTTCGCTCTGGAAACACCATATATTTT	CASSTWTVRSGNTIYF
TRBV7-9	.	.	TRBJ1-1	TGTGCCAGCAGCTTAGTAAGGGTAGGGGGTGAAGCTTTCTTT	CASSLVRVGGEAFF
TRBV10-3	.	.	TRBJ2-7	TGTGCCATCAGTGAAGGTGGGCCTACCTACGAGCAGTACTTC	CAISEGGPTYEQYF
TRBV19	.	.	TRBJ1-1	TGTGCCAGTAGTAAGCAACGCAACCTGAACACTGAAGCTTTCTTT	CASSKQRNLNTEAFF
TRBV27	.	.	TRBJ2-1	TGTGCCAGCAGTTTAGGCAGGTTCGCCTACAATGAGCAGTTCTTC	CASSLGRFAYNEQFF
TRBV7-3	.	TRBD2	TRBJ2-1	TGTGCCAGCAGCATATCCGGGACTAGCGGAGGGAATGAGCAGTTCTTC	CASSISGTSGGNEQFF
TRBV9	once	TRBD1	TRBJ2-1	TGTGCCAGCAGCGTAGTGGTGACAGGGGGCAATGAGCAGTTCTTC	CASSVVVTGGNEQFF
TRBV30	.	TRBD1	TRBJ1-4	TGTGCCTGGAAGTCGGGACAGGGGAATGAAAAACTGTTTTTT	CAWKSGQGNEKLFF
TRBV11-3	.	TRBD1	TRBJ2-2	TGTGCCAGCATGTGGACAGGGGCCACCGGGGAGCTGTTTTTT	CASMWTGATGELFF
TRBV5-4	.	TRBD1	TRBJ1-2	TGTGCCAGCAGCTTCTCCGGGACAGGGCGCAACACCTTC	CASSFSGTGRNTF
TRBV9	.	.	TRBJ1-1	TGTGCCAGCAGCGCAGGCGGGGGGACAAGGGTGGGAACTGAAGCTTTCTTT	CASSAGGGTRVGTEAFF
TRBV5-4	.	TRBD2	TRBJ2-7	TGTGCCAGCAGCTTGGTTAGCGGGGGAACCTACGAGCAGTACTTC	CASSLVSGGTYEQYF
TRBV27	.	.	TRBJ1-1	TGTGCCAGCAGTGGTTTCGGGAACACTGAAGCTTTCTTT	CASSGFGNTEAFF
TRBV11-2	.	TRBD1	TRBJ2-5	TGTGCCAGCAGCCGGACAGGGCGAGGGGAAGAGACCCAGTACTTC	CASSRTGRGEETQYF
TRBV5-1	.	TRBD2	TRBJ2-7	TGCGCCAGCAGTTCTAGCGGGGGCCCCCCCTACGAGCAGTACTTC	CASSSSGGPPYEQYF
TRBV27	.	.	TRBJ1-5	TGTGCCAGCAGTTCTCTTGGAACGCCGTACCTCGACAGTAGAGCAATGGAGCCCCAGCATTTT	CASSSLGTPYLDSRAMEPQHF
TRBV6-5	.	.	TRBJ1-6	TGTGCCAGCAGTTACTCGGGCCTACCGAATTCACCCCTCCACTTT	CASSYSGLPNSPLHF
TRBV28	once	.	TRBJ1-2	TGTGCCAGCAGTCCAGGGTCGGGCTACACCTTC	CASSPGSGYTF
TRBV19	.	TRBD1	TRBJ2-7	TGTGCCAGTACAGGGACAGGGATGTACGAGCAGTACTTC	CASTGTGMYEQYF
TRBV27	.	.	TRBJ1-1	TGTGCCAGCAGTTTAGGACAAAACACTGAAGCTTTCTTT	CASSLGQNTEAFF
TRBV14	.	.	TRBJ1-6	TGTGCCAGCAGCCACTACCCGCAGGGGCAGAGTAATTCACCCCTCCACTTT	CASSHYPQGQSNSPLHF
TRBV2	.	.	TRBJ1-5	TGTGCCAGCAGTGAAAATTGGGCCGACTATCATGATCAGCCCCAGCATTTT	CASSENWADYHDQPQHF
TRBV19	.	.	TRBJ2-1	TGTGCCAGTAGCCTAGGGGGAGTATCAGGGAACGATGAGCAGTTCTTC	CASSLGGVSGNDEQFF
TRBV7-2	.	.	TRBJ2-7	TGTGCCAGCAGCTTAGGACAAACTAGCATAGCCCCCGAGCAGTACTTC	CASSLGQTSIAPEQYF
TRBV7-3	.	.	TRBJ2-3	TGTGCCAGCAGCTTGCAGGGGTTCGGAGCAGATACGCAGTATTTT	CASSLQGFGADTQYF
TRBV7-2	.	TRBD1	TRBJ1-2	TGTGCCAGCAGCGGGACAGGGGGTGAAAGCTACACCTTC	CASSGTGGESYTF
TRBV5-1	.	.	TRBJ2-7	TGCGCCAGCAGCCACGGGGCGGGGGCGAACTACGAGCAGTACTTC	CASSHGAGANYEQYF
TRBV19	.	TRBD1	TRBJ2-1	TGTGCCAGTAGGCTGACAGGGAACAATGAGCAGTTCTTC	CASRLTGNNEQFF
TRBV5-6	.	.	TRBJ1-1	TGTGCCAGCAGCCCCAGCCGGACAGTTGAAGCTTTCTTT	CASSPSRTVEAFF
TRBV9	once	.	TRBJ2-5	TGTGCCAGCAGCGTAGGATTAAGGGGTACCCAAGAGACCCAGTACTTC	CASSVGLRGTQETQYF
TRBV15	.	TRBD1	TRBJ2-1	TGTGCCACCAGCAGAGAGGGACAGTCGTGGAATGAGCAGTTCTTC	CATSREGQSWNEQFF
TRBV18	.	.	TRBJ2-7	TGTGCCAGCTCACCACCGGGCGGACATTCCTACGAGCAGTACTTC	CASSPPGGHSYEQYF
TRBV5-3	once	TRBD1	TRBJ2-1	TGTGCCAGAAACGGATACAGGGGGCAATGCAATGAGCAGTTCTTC	CARNGYRGQCNEQFF
TRBV5-1	.	.	TRBJ1-2	TGCGCCAGCAGCTTGGCCCGGCGGGGAGGCTACACCTTC	CASSLARRGGYTF
TRBV11-3	few	.	TRBJ2-3	TGTGCCAGCAGCTTTGAGGGCCCAGATACGCAGTATTTT	CASSFEGPDTQYF
TRBV5-5	.	TRBD1	TRBJ1-1	TGTGCCAGCAGCTGGGGACAGGGAGGTCCTGAAGCTTTCTTT	CASSWGQGGPEAFF
TRBV18	few	.	TRBJ2-7	TGTGCCAGCTCAGCGGGACAGAACGAGCAGTACTTC	CASSAGQNEQYF
TRBV5-1	.	TRBD2	TRBJ2-3	TGCGCCAGCAGCTTTACTAGCGCTACAGATACGCAGTATTTT	CASSFTSATDTQYF
TRBV2	.	.	TRBJ1-5	TGTGCCAGCAGAGACGGACTTAGCAATCAGCCCCAGCATTTT	CASRDGLSNQPQHF
TRBV11-3	once	.	TRBJ1-1	TGTGCCAGCAGTTCCACAGCGAACACTGAAGCTTTCTTT	CASSSTANTEAFF
TRBV18	once	TRBD1	TRBJ1-5	TGTGCCAGCTCGCGGACAGGGGATCAGCCCCAGCATTTT	CASSRTGDQPQHF
TRBV28	.	TRBD1	TRBJ1-2	TGTGCCAGCAGTCTAGGGACAGATTTAAACAACTATGGCTACACCTTC	CASSLGTDLNNYGYTF
TRBV4-3	.	TRBD1	TRBJ1-3	TGCGCCAGCAGCCAGCGGGGACAGGGATCTGGAAACACCATATATTTT	CASSQRGQGSGNTIYF